Shown below are 9 T cell receptor beta chains from a single sample sequenced in a study of T cells after posttransplantation cyclophosphamide. The protocol was immunoSEQ multiplex PCR, while the TCRdb copy is restricted to in-frame clones and leaves out a portion. The table has several thousand clones, about 70% seen once. The specimen was memory CD8+ T cells sorted from blood. These receptors all stem from a man in his forties or fifties.

The chain combines TRBV28 with TRBJ2-2; D remains unclear. CDR1 and CDR2 (germline): MDHEN, SYDVKM. CDR3 length: 12 amino acids. V lost 6 bases and J 4 bases, leaving 6 bases between the germline ends. The CDR3 sequence: CASRYFTGELFF. The CDR3 DNA follows: TGTGCCAGCAGGTATTTCACCGGGGAGCTGTTTTTT.

This clone appeared a few times. The chain's CDR3 is CASSPSKGAGGYTF. DNA for the CDR3: TGCGCCAGCAGCCCGAGTAAGGGGGCGGGTGGCTACACCTTC. The V and J genes are TRBV4-1 and TRBJ1-2; 7 positions match TRBD1. V gave up 4 bases and J gave up 7 bases; unmatched junction bases: 9. CDR1 is MGHRA, CDR2 YSYEKL, per germline. This CDR3 is built from 14 residues.

V usage is TRBV7-9 and J usage is TRBJ2-1, with D perhaps TRBD2 (6 bases). Per germline, CDR1 SEHNR and CDR2 FQNEAQ (reference sequence). V was cut by 3 bases and J by 5 bases, with 8 bases left in between. This CDR3 has 13 amino acids. CDR3 sequence (DNA): TGTGCCAGCAGCTTCCGGGGGAACAATGAGCAGTTCTTC. Protein: CASSFRGNNEQFF.

This clone was found once. The rearrangement joins TRBV13 to TRBJ2-7; TRBD2 matches at 11 bases. The germline gives CDR1 PRHDT, CDR2 FYEKMQ (reference sequence). This CDR3 is 14 amino acids long. The ends lost 0 bases at V and 6 bases at J; junction bases unmatched: 1. The CDR3 loop reads CASSLGSGGVEQYF. The CDR3 DNA follows: TGTGCCAGCAGCTTAGGTAGCGGGGGGGTCGAGCAGTACTTC.

The rearrangement uses TRBV19 and TRBJ1-1; TRBD1 aligns across 9 bases. CDR3 length: 17 amino acids. Germline CDR1 and CDR2: LNHDA and SQIVND (reference sequence). The ends lost 4 bases at V and 3 bases at J; junction bases unmatched: 12. CDR3: CASSTLGQGWSDTEAFF. CDR3 sequence (DNA): TGTGCCAGTAGTACCTTGGGACAGGGCTGGTCGGACACTGAAGCTTTCTTT.

DNA of the CDR3: TGTGCCAGCAGTGAATCGGGAACTAGGGCCAATGAGCAGTTCTTC. It specifies CASSESGTRANEQFF. The chain carries TRBV6-1 and TRBJ2-1; D is possibly TRBD2 (5 bases). The V gene's germline CDR1 is MNHNS and CDR2 SASEGT. The length of the CDR3 is 15 residues. Trimming took off 2 bases at V and 6 bases at J, with 14 bases between the two ends.

The CDR3: CASSRLDRVANQPQHF. The DNA for the CDR3 is TGTGCCAGCAGTCGGCTAGACAGGGTAGCAAATCAGCCCCAGCATTTT. The chain recombines TRBV28 with TRBJ1-5; 7 bases map to TRBD1. Germline assignment: CDR1 MDHEN and CDR2 SYDVKM. The CDR3 runs 16 residues. Trimming took 5 bases from V and 4 from J; bases not matched to a gene: 11.

The chain is built from TRBV7-5 and TRBJ2-7; the D segment call TRBD2 is taken from the table without a DNA check. TRBV7-5 corresponds to a pseudogene. The length of the CDR3 is 12 residues. CDR3 sequence reads: CAFVGEDYEQYF. The CDR3, as DNA: TGTGCCTTCGTCGGGGAAGACTACGAGCAGTACTTC.

V is TRBV11-3 and J is TRBJ1-1; D ambiguous. Trimming stripped 3 bases from V and 10 bases from J, with 9 bases between. Germline assignment: CDR1 SGHNT and CDR2 YENEEA. This CDR3 comprises 11 residues. The DNA of the CDR3 is TGTGCCAGCAGCTTGATTGGAGGAGCTTTCTTT. Translating it yields CASSLIGGAFF.